This T cell receptor (beta chain) was profiled in a study of shared clonotypes between healthy human individuals. Several immunoSEQ plates received, in even portions, the genomic DNA of each subset. Unsorted PBMC DNA went through sequencing on ten immunoSEQ deep assay plates. Clones were read by immunoSEQ multiplex PCR, and TCRdb kept only the in-frame ones, dropping some. Of 450,000 to 500,000 clones in the sample, about 85% were seen once. Looked up from germline, CDR1 is SNHLY and CDR2 is FYNNEI. J was trimmed by 5 bases and V by 6 bases; bases with no gene match: 13. This CDR3 is built from 16 residues.

This clonotype was sampled from a woman aged 40 to 49 in good health. Some clones in this sample may be carry-over from other donors' samples. The chain couples TRBV2 to TRBJ2-5; 9 bases are a match to TRBD2. Sequences were obtained from PBMCs. In nucleotides, the CDR3 is TGTGCCAGCAGGGTCTGGGCTAGCGGGAATGGGGAGACCCAGTACTTC. Encoded protein: CASRVWASGNGETQYF.